Following are 19 T cell receptor beta chains from one sample sequenced in a study of cytomegalovirus exposure and HLA in healthy donors. This PCR relied on a set of 60 Vbeta primers and 13 Jbeta primers. Here immunoSEQ multiplex PCR was the method, and the copy in TCRdb shows in-frame clones only, minus some. Of about 130,000 clones in the sample, 79% are singletons; the top ten hold 6.5%. The sequencing sample was made of PBMCs. These TCRs come from a man aged 40-49 years in good health and CMV-seropositive.

V gene TRBV19 combines with J gene TRBJ1-2; maybe TRBD1 (6 bases). Germline CDR1 reads LNHDA; CDR2 reads SQIVND (reference sequence). V lost 5 bases to trimming and J lost 4 bases, with 17 bases between them. This CDR3 contains 15 residues. CDR3 DNA sequence: TGTGCCAGTAGTCCGTGGACAGAGAGGAGCTATGGCTACACCTTC. Amino acids: CASSPWTERSYGYTF.

The chain joins TRBV1 to TRBJ2-2; no check of the table's D call, TRBD2, against the DNA was made. TRBV1 represents a pseudogene. This CDR3 contains 17 residues. The CDR3 reads CTSSQDNETSVTGELFF. The DNA for the CDR3 is TGCACCAGCAGCCAAGATAACGAGACTAGCGTGACCGGGGAGCTGTTTTTT.

The chain joins TRBV2 to TRBJ2-7; TRBD2 agrees at 10 bases. The J segment lost 6 bases and the V segment lost 6 bases, leaving 8 bases of the junction unmatched. The CDR3 is 14 residues long. From germline, CDR1 is SNHLY and CDR2 FYNNEI. In nucleotides, the CDR3 is TGTGCCAGCAGCGCGCGCAGCGGGAGGGCCGAGCAGTACTTC. Its protein product is CASSARSGRAEQYF. Variable domain in full (rest from reference TRBV2 and TRBJ2-7): EPEVTQTPSHQVTQMGQEVILRCVPISNHLYFYWYRQILGQKVEFLVSFYNNEISEKSEIFDDQFSVERPDGSNFTLKIRSTKLEDSAMYFCASSARSGRAEQYFGPGTRLTVT.

The chain uses TRBV5-5 and TRBJ1-4; TRBD1 agrees at 12 bases. Germline loops: CDR1 SGHKS, CDR2 YYEKEE (reference sequence). The CDR3 length is 17 residues. The V segment lost 5 bases and the J segment 4 bases; nucleotides outside the gene matches: 9. This CDR3 reads CASSREGQGAGNEKLFF. The CDR3 nucleotides are TGTGCCAGCAGTCGCGAGGGACAGGGGGCTGGTAATGAAAAACTGTTTTTT.

This rearrangement joins TRBV7-9 to TRBJ2-5, with 10 bases matching TRBD2. V was pared by 4 bases and J by 2 bases, with 10 bases of the junction left unmatched. The V gene's germline CDR1 is SEHNR and CDR2 FQNEAQ (reference sequence). This CDR3 region has 17 residues. CDR3 amino acids: CASSSLAGPYIQETQYF. In nucleotides, the CDR3 is TGTGCCAGCAGCTCACTAGCGGGACCCTATATACAAGAGACCCAGTACTTC.

The chain links TRBV21-1 to TRBJ2-1; the DNA was not used to check the table's D call, TRBD1. TRBV21-1 is a listed pseudogene. This CDR3 is built from 14 residues. Here the CDR3 reads CATTGTGADNEQFF. Here the CDR3 DNA reads TGTGCCACGACCGGGACAGGGGCAGACAATGAGCAGTTCTTC.

In this sample, this clone turned up a few times. V gene TRBV15 combines with J gene TRBJ1-4, with D possibly TRBD1 on 5 matching bases. V was cut by 1 base and J by 8 bases, with 14 bases left in between. The germline V gene encodes CDR1 LNHNV and CDR2 YYDKDF (reference sequence). CDR3 length: 15 residues. In nucleotides, the CDR3 is TGTGCCACCAGCAGAGCGTGGACACCCGGGGAAAAACTGTTTTTT. This translates into CATSRAWTPGEKLFF.

This chain links TRBV7-6 with TRBJ2-3; 10 bases fit TRBD2. This CDR3 is built from 13 residues. Germline loops: CDR1 SGHVS, CDR2 FNYEAQ. With V trimmed by 6 bases and J by 3 bases, 0 bases remained unmatched. CDR3 bases: TGTGCCAGCAGTAGCGGGAGGACAGATACGCAGTATTTT. Its translation is CASSSGRTDTQYF.

The V call is TRBV28, the J call TRBJ1-5; D not resolved. Trimming pared 3 bases from V and 4 bases from J, leaving 13 bases between. Germline V gene lookup returns CDR1 MDHEN and CDR2 SYDVKM. The CDR3 runs 15 residues. CDR3 loop: CASSLDGLLNQPQHF. The CDR3 DNA follows: TGTGCCAGCAGTTTGGACGGACTCTTAAATCAGCCCCAGCATTTT.

The chain is built from TRBV5-1 and TRBJ1-6, with 8 bases matching TRBD1. CDR1 is SGHRS and CDR2 is YFSETQ in the germline V gene. The CDR3 has 19 amino acids. The V segment lost 3 bases and the J segment 6 bases; nucleotides outside the gene matches: 17. The CDR3 sequence: CASSSQWGQASISNSPLHF. Written as DNA, the CDR3 is TGCGCCAGCAGCTCCCAATGGGGACAGGCCTCTATAAGTAATTCACCCCTCCACTTT.

The gene calls are TRBV4-1 and TRBJ2-1; D perhaps matches TRBD2 (5 bases). Germline-derived CDR1 and CDR2 are MGHRA and YSYEKL. Trimming stripped 0 bases from V and 12 bases from J, with 9 bases between. CDR3 length equals 12 residues. CDR3 loop: CASSQDSRGQFF. In nucleotides, the CDR3 is TGCGCCAGCAGCCAAGATTCCCGGGGGCAGTTCTTC.

V and J are TRBV5-1 and TRBJ2-5; D unresolved. Trimming shortened V by 5 bases and J by 5 bases, and 7 bases separated the two germline ends. Germline CDR1 SGHRS, CDR2 YFSETQ. The CDR3 contains 11 residues. The CDR3 loop is CASSMAETQYF. The CDR3, as DNA: TGCGCCAGCAGTATGGCTGAGACCCAGTACTTC.

This chain uses TRBV28 with TRBJ2-7; D is possibly TRBD1 (6 bases). Per the germline V gene, CDR1 is MDHEN and CDR2 is SYDVKM. Trimming took off 3 bases at V and 2 bases at J, with 14 bases between the two ends. This CDR3 has 15 amino acids. The CDR3 here is CASSLGAVKTYEQYF. CDR3 sequence (DNA): TGTGCCAGCAGTTTGGGGGCAGTGAAAACCTACGAGCAGTACTTC.

V gene TRBV5-4 combines with J gene TRBJ2-7; 9 nucleotides agree with TRBD1. J was trimmed by 9 bases and V by 3 bases; bases with no gene match: 13. The CDR3 contains 15 residues. Germline CDR1 is SGHNT and CDR2 is YYREEE (reference sequence). CDR3 residues: CASSSGRDRVDGQYF. CDR3 nucleotides: TGTGCCAGCAGCTCCGGACGGGACAGGGTTGACGGGCAGTACTTC.

The chain recombines TRBV29-1 with TRBJ1-2, with 8 positions matching TRBD1. The CDR3 has 15 amino acids. The V and J ends lost 1 base and 3 bases, in that order; junction bases with no gene match: 7. Germline-derived CDR1 and CDR2 are SQVTM and ANQGSEA. The DNA for the CDR3 is TGCAGCGTTGAAGGTACTACAGGGGGACACTATGGCTACACCTTC. It is translated as CSVEGTTGGHYGYTF.

The chain links TRBV18 to TRBJ1-1; the match to TRBD1 covers 9 bases. Trimming at V came to 4 bases and at J to 4 bases, leaving 10 bases not matched to a gene. The CDR3 runs 16 residues. Germline loops: CDR1 KGHSH, CDR2 LQKENI. CDR3 nucleotides: TGTGCCAGCTCACGAAACGGGGACAGGGAGGGCACTGAAGCTTTCTTT. Its translation is CASSRNGDREGTEAFF.

This clone was seen only a few times. This chain links TRBV7-9 with TRBJ1-1; 7 nucleotides line up with TRBD1. Germline CDR1 is SEHNR and CDR2 is FQNEAQ (reference sequence). This CDR3 has 15 amino acids. Trimming cost V 5 bases and J 3 bases; bases outside gene matches: 9. The chain's CDR3 is CASSPLTGWDTEAFF. The CDR3 DNA follows: TGTGCCAGCAGCCCTCTGACAGGGTGGGACACTGAAGCTTTCTTT.

This rearrangement joins TRBV4-2 to TRBJ1-1; the D gene is possibly TRBD1 (5 bases). The CDR3 has 13 amino acids. V lost 3 bases and J lost 1, with 6 bases in between. Germline assignment: CDR1 LGHNA and CDR2 YNFKEQ. This CDR3 is CASSQGGNTEAFF. CDR3 bases: TGTGCCAGCAGCCAGGGGGGGAACACTGAAGCTTTCTTT.

The CDR3 bases are TGTGCCACCAGGTGGGGGCCACCTAACTACGAGCAGTACTTC. It translates to CATRWGPPNYEQYF. The chain has TRBV19 and TRBJ2-5; maybe TRBD1 (6 bases). With the DNA end fitting TRBJ2-7 better, the J assignment may be wrong. There are 14 residues in the CDR3. The germline CDR1 and CDR2 sequences are LNHDA and SQIVND (reference sequence).